A selection of T cell receptor beta chains follows, all from one sample in a study of T cells in Graves' hyperthyroidism and ophthalmopathy. TCRdb called the multiplex PCR reads again in MiXCR, with one record for every CDR3 protein. This table holds about 410,000 distinct CDR3 sequences, 13% to 15% found once. The sequenced material came from blood. These receptors were taken from a woman in her 30s with Graves' ophthalmopathy. CDR3s leave out the opening cysteine and the closing phenylalanine or tryptophan. A D gene is named only where the DNA matches it firmly. Rows give clone size only sometimes, using once, few, many, or a class for an expanded clone.

TRBV14	TRBJ1-1	few	-	ASSQDIVSLAEAF
TRBV11-1	TRBJ2-5	few	-	ASSFPTDTETQY
TRBV19	TRBJ2-3	-	TRBD2	ASNDGGDADTQY
TRBV10-3	TRBJ2-7	many	-	AISEGTEPYEQY
TRBV29-1	TRBJ2-1	-	-	SVVGALKDVAYNEQF
TRBV20-1	TRBJ1-2	-	-	SARAGERIANYGYT
TRBV19	TRBJ2-1	-	-	ASSPSWDNEQF
TRBV2	TRBJ2-1	many	-	ASSSESSYNEQF
TRBV6-2/TRBV6-3	TRBJ2-2	-	TRBD1	ASSTLTGESGELF
TRBV10-1	TRBJ2-1	few	TRBD1	ASSSRDRSYNEQF
TRBV13	TRBJ2-1	-	-	ASSPVDYNEQF
TRBV6-1	TRBJ1-1	many	-	ASSEARPEAF
TRBV2	TRBJ2-1	once	-	ASSEAAGPSYNEQF
TRBV29-1	TRBJ2-3	many	-	SGDSGGTDTQY
TRBV6-1	TRBJ1-2	many	-	ASWQEGSFNYGYT
TRBV29-1	TRBJ2-5	-	-	SVRRGNYEETQY
TRBV12-3/TRBV12-4	TRBJ1-1	-	TRBD1	ASSLPTGGGNTEAF
TRBV9	TRBJ2-3	-	-	ASRPATDTQY
TRBV28	TRBJ1-1	many	-	ASSRPRAGTTEAF
TRBV27	TRBJ1-1	few	-	ASIGRGTDMNTEAF
TRBV7-3	TRBJ1-2	-	-	ASSPGPGPSYGYT
TRBV11-2	TRBJ2-3	many	TRBD2	ASSRGLAGDFSTDTQY
TRBV9	TRBJ2-1	-	-	ASSGGVGFFNEQF
TRBV7-9	TRBJ2-7	many	-	ASSLPVRPNLYEQY
TRBV7-6	TRBJ2-5	many	TRBD2	ASSSQAGVVETQY
TRBV5-1	TRBJ1-5	many	-	ASSLEGYSNQPQH
TRBV7-3	TRBJ2-6	-	TRBD1	ASSLDRLTGANVLT
TRBV7-3	TRBJ2-1	many	TRBD2	ASSNLRLAGDNEQF
TRBV6-4	TRBJ2-2	-	-	ASSPTESGELF
TRBV7-8	TRBJ1-5	-	TRBD1	ASTDLPGQNQPQH
TRBV7-2	TRBJ1-2	many	TRBD1	ASSFDRGRSGYT
TRBV5-6	TRBJ2-5	-	-	ASNFGMGAGQETQY
TRBV11-2	TRBJ2-7	many	-	ASLQESTREQY
TRBV28	TRBJ2-7	many	-	ASRPGHANSYEQY
TRBV6-6	TRBJ1-1	many	-	ASSYSFRSGLNTEAF
TRBV7-2	TRBJ2-1	many	TRBD2	ASSPNIAGGEYNEQF
TRBV28	TRBJ2-1	many	-	ASSLVRSYNEQF
TRBV20-1	TRBJ2-3	many	-	SARARDTQY
TRBV20-1	TRBJ2-1	-	TRBD2	SAPSRLAGANEQF
TRBV13	TRBJ1-1	many	-	ASSRSANLAF
TRBV2	TRBJ1-1	many	-	ASSSRTGDTEAF
TRBV6-1	TRBJ1-2	many	TRBD1	AIGAIQGTSRYGYT
TRBV28	TRBJ2-1	many	-	ASSLLAENNEQF
TRBV9	TRBJ2-3	many	-	ASSVARTDTQY
TRBV28	TRBJ1-2	few	-	AVRGSGYT
TRBV7-9	TRBJ1-1	many	TRBD1	ASSSNAGTDMNTEAF
TRBV5-8	TRBJ1-1	many	-	ASSLGGTTEAF
TRBV9	TRBJ1-6	many	-	ASSDLSGGMAPLH
TRBV20-1	TRBJ1-4	few	-	SAVLTKNEKLF
TRBV9	TRBJ2-1	many	TRBD2	ASSVVSSGANEQF